The text below deals with one T cell receptor beta chain. Its matching antigen is unknown. This record belongs to a study of cytomegalovirus exposure and HLA in healthy donors. Study outcomes and limitations: Analyses of presence/absence relied on an assumption of roughly uniform sequencing depth across donors. TCR beta sequences reportedly predicted the HLA-A and HLA-B alleles of most subjects accurately. Rarity characterized most TCR sequences, yet some public TCRs appeared in many donors.

Amplification used 60 Vbeta primers and 13 Jbeta primers. Measured with immunoSEQ multiplex PCR; TCRdb has only the in-frame clones, and not every one. This table has about 170,000 clones, roughly 60% appearing once. Sequenced input: PBMCs. The sequence was obtained from a man aged 40-49 years in good health and CMV-seronegative.

CDR3 residues: CASSQGLAGWETQYF. The CDR3 nucleotides are TGTGCCAGCAGCCAAGGACTAGCGGGGTGGGAGACCCAGTACTTC. The chain has TRBV7-2 and TRBJ2-5; 12 bases are a match to TRBD2. The V gene end was trimmed by 5 bases and the J gene end by 5 bases; junction bases not matched to a gene: 6. Germline CDR1 and CDR2: SGHTA and FQGNSA. This CDR3 spans 15 amino acids. The full variable domain, rest sourced from reference TRBV7-2 and TRBJ2-5, is GAGVSQSPSNKVTEKGKDVELRCDPISGHTALYWYRQSLGQGLEFLIYFQGNSAPDKSGLPSDRFSAERTGGSVSTLTIQRTQQEDSAVYLCASSQGLAGWETQYFGPGTRLLVL.